The rows below give T cell receptor beta chains drawn from one sample of a study of T-cell reconstitution after alpha-beta-depleted transplantation in children. MiXCR, run by TCRdb on the PCR reads, gives a single entry per CDR3 protein. The sample has around 530,000 distinct CDR3 sequences, about 33% seen once. The specimen was PBMCs from the stem cell graft donor, collected from the stem cell graft. The receptors stem from a human donor who donated a stem cell graft to a child with aplastic anemia. The CDR3 runs from the conserved cysteine through the conserved F or W. The D gene is left open where the match is weak. The size field is filled for only some rows; it gives once, few, many or a size class.

NA	TRBV20-1	TRBJ2-3	few	TGCAGTGCTAGCAAGGGCGGACTCGGCACAGATACGCAGTATTTT	CSASKGGLGTDTQYF
NA	TRBV29-1	TRBJ2-1	few	TGCAGCGTTGAGAGGGGGAGATCCGGTAATGAGCAGTTCTTC	CSVERGRSGNEQFF
TRBD1	TRBV6-5	TRBJ1-2	few	TGTGCCAGCATTTTACAGGGGGCAGCTAACTATGGCTACACCTTC	CASILQGAANYGYTF
TRBD2	TRBV14	TRBJ2-1	few	TGTGCCAGCAGCCAGAGGACTAGCGGACTCTACAATGAGCAGTTCTTC	CASSQRTSGLYNEQFF
TRBD1	TRBV6-1	TRBJ2-7	few	TGTGCCAGCAGTAAAGACAGGGGGCTATTCTACGAGCAGTACTTC	CASSKDRGLFYEQYF
NA	TRBV20-1	TRBJ1-1	few	TGCAGTGCTAGAGTTGGAGCTATGAACACTGAAGCTTTCTTT	CSARVGAMNTEAFF
NA	TRBV27	TRBJ1-1	few	TGTGCCAGCAGTTTAAAGCGTTCGGTGGCTGAAGCTTTCTTT	CASSLKRSVAEAFF
NA	TRBV5-4	TRBJ1-6	NA	TGTGCCAGCAGCTCGGACCACAGGCCGATGGATCCCCTCCACTTT	CASSSDHRPMDPLHF
NA	TRBV19	TRBJ2-1	once	TGTGCCAGTAGTATAGGGTCTGCCGGTGAGCAGTTCTTC	CASSIGSAGEQFF
NA	TRBV27	TRBJ2-3	NA	TGTGCCAGCAGTTTGCCCGGAGATACGCAGTATTTT	CASSLPGDTQYF
NA	TRBV5-5	TRBJ1-5	NA	TGTGCCAGCACCCGGACGGCAAGCAATCAGCCCCAGCATTTT	CASTRTASNQPQHF
TRBD1	TRBV29-1	TRBJ2-2	few	TGCAGCGCGGGACAGGGAACGGACACCGGGGAGCTGTTTTTT	CSAGQGTDTGELFF
TRBD1	TRBV19	TRBJ2-4	few	TGTGCCAGTAGTATTTCTTACAGGGGAGCGTACATTCAGTACTTC	CASSISYRGAYIQYF
NA	TRBV29-1	TRBJ2-5	NA	TGCAGCGTCTCGGACAGGGAGGGGAGGGAGACCCAGTACTTC	CSVSDREGRETQYF
NA	TRBV9	TRBJ2-7	NA	TGTGCCAGCAGCGCCCCCGTCGAAGGGGGAAGGGACTACGAGCAGTACTTC	CASSAPVEGGRDYEQYF
NA	TRBV12-3/TRBV12-4	TRBJ2-7	NA	TGTGCCAGCAGTGCCGGGACTGCATACGAGCAGTACTTC	CASSAGTAYEQYF
NA	TRBV7-3	TRBJ1-1	NA	TGTGCCAGCAGTAACGGGGGCAGTACTGAAGCTTTCTTT	CASSNGGSTEAFF
TRBD1	TRBV5-6	TRBJ2-2	NA	TGTGCCAGCAGCTGGGACAGCAATTCCGGGGAGCTGTTTTTT	CASSWDSNSGELFF
TRBD1	TRBV9	TRBJ1-5	NA	TGTGCCAGCAGCGTCCATGGACAGGGGGTTCAGCCCCAGCATTTT	CASSVHGQGVQPQHF
NA	TRBV10-3	TRBJ1-5	NA	TGTGCCATCAGTGAGGAGGGTAGGAATCAGCCCCAGCATTTT	CAISEEGRNQPQHF
TRBD1	TRBV20-1	TRBJ2-6	few	TGCAGTGCCAAACCGGGGACAGGAATCTCTGGGGCCAACGTCCTGACTTTC	CSAKPGTGISGANVLTF
NA	TRBV20-1	TRBJ1-2	few	TGCAGTGCTAGGGACCGCTACTATGGCTACACCTTC	CSARDRYYGYTF
NA	TRBV24-1	TRBJ1-5	NA	TGTGCCACCACCGGCTCAATCGATGGTCAGCCCCAGCATTTT	CATTGSIDGQPQHF
TRBD2	TRBV4-3	TRBJ2-3	NA	TGCGCCAGCAGCCAAGGTATAGCGGGAGTTGGCACAGATACGCAGTATTTT	CASSQGIAGVGTDTQYF
TRBD2	TRBV30	TRBJ2-2	few	TGTGCCTGGCAGCCGGGACTAGCGGGCACCGGGGAGCTGTTTTTT	CAWQPGLAGTGELFF
TRBD1	TRBV27	TRBJ1-1	NA	TGTGCCAGCAGTTTAAGCAGGGGGCGACGGGCTGAAGCTTTCTTT	CASSLSRGRRAEAFF
TRBD1	TRBV5-5	TRBJ1-5	NA	TGTGCCAGCAGCTCCTCGGACAGGGGGCTAAAGCAGCCCCAGCATTTT	CASSSSDRGLKQPQHF